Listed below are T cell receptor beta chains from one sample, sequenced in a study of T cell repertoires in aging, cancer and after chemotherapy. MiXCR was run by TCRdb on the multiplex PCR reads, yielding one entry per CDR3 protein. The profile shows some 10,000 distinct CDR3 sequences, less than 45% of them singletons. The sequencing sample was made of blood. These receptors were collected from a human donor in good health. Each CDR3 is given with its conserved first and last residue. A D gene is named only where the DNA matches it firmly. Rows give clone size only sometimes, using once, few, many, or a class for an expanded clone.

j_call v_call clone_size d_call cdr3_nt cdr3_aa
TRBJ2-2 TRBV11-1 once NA TGTGCCAGCAGCTTAGATCGGCCGGGTAGATTCACCGGGGAGCTGTTTTTT CASSLDRPGRFTGELFF
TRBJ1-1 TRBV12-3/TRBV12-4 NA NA TGTGCCAGCACTTATAACACTGAAGCTTTCTTT CASTYNTEAFF
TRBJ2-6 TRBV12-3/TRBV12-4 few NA TGTGCCAGCAGTCCGGCAGGGACTGGGGCCAACGTCCTGACTTTC CASSPAGTGANVLTF
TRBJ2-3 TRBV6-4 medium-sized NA TGTGCCAGCAGTGACTCGAAGGAGGGGGCAGATACGCAGTATTTT CASSDSKEGADTQYF
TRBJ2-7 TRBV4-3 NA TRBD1 TGCGCCAGCAGCCAAGGGGTGGGACAGACCTACGAGCAGTACTTC CASSQGVGQTYEQYF
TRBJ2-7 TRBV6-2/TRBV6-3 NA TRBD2 TGTGCCAGCATTCGAGCGGGAGGCTCCTACGAGCAGTACTTC CASIRAGGSYEQYF
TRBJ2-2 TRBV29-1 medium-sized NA TGCAGCGTTGAAGAACCAGGCGGGGAGCTGTTTTTT CSVEEPGGELFF
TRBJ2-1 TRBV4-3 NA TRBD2 TGCGCCAGCAGCCAAGAGGGAGCGGGGCCGGGGAATGAGCAGTTCTTC CASSQEGAGPGNEQFF
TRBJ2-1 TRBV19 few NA TGTGCCAGTAGTCCCTCACTACTTACAAGCAATGAGCAGTTCTTC CASSPSLLTSNEQFF
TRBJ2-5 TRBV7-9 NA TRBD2 TGTGCCAGCAGCCAAAGACTAGCGGGAGGGGGAGAGACCCAGTACTTC CASSQRLAGGGETQYF
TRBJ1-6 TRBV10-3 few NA TGTGCCATCAGCGGGACCGATCAGGGATCACCCCTCCACTTT CAISGTDQGSPLHF
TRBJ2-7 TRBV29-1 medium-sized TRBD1 TGCAGCGTGTGGGACAGGGGCCCTCACGAGCAGTACTTC CSVWDRGPHEQYF
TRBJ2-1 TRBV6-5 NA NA TGTGCCAGCATCTCCGTCGCCGGGACCGATTACAATGAGCAGTTCTTC CASISVAGTDYNEQFF
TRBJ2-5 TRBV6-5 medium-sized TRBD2 TGTGCCAGCAGTCCCTCCATAGCGGGAGCGGGGACCCAGTACTTC CASSPSIAGAGTQYF
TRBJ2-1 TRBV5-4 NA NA TGTGTCAGCAGCTGGGGTCGGGGTGAGCAGTTCTTC CVSSWGRGEQFF
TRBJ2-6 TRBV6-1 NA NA TGTGCCAGCACCCAGAAGGGGGCTGGGGCCAACGTCCTGACTTTC CASTQKGAGANVLTF
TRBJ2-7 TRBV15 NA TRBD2 TGTGCCACCACGGCGGGAGTGGCCTACAATGAGCAGTACTTC CATTAGVAYNEQYF
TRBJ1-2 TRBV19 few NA TGTGCCAGTAGTATAGGGGGCTCAGGAAAATATGGCTACACCTTC CASSIGGSGKYGYTF
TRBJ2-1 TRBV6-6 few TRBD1 TGTGCCAGCAGGGGAAGGACAGGGGCGAGCATACTCACAATGGAGCAGTTCTTC CASRGRTGASILTMEQFF
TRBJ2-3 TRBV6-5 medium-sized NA TGTGCCAGCAGTACCAGGGGGGAGCCGACAGATACGCAGTATTTT CASSTRGEPTDTQYF
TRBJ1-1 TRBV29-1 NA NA TGCAGCGTCCCCAAGGGGGAACACACTGAAGCTTTCTTT CSVPKGEHTEAFF
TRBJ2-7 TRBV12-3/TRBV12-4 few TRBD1 TGTGCCAGCAGTTCACCCGGGACAGCACCTCGGGAGCAGTACTTC CASSSPGTAPREQYF
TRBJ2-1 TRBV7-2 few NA TGTGCCAGCAGCTTCGGACAGTTGACCTACAATGAGCAGTTCTTC CASSFGQLTYNEQFF